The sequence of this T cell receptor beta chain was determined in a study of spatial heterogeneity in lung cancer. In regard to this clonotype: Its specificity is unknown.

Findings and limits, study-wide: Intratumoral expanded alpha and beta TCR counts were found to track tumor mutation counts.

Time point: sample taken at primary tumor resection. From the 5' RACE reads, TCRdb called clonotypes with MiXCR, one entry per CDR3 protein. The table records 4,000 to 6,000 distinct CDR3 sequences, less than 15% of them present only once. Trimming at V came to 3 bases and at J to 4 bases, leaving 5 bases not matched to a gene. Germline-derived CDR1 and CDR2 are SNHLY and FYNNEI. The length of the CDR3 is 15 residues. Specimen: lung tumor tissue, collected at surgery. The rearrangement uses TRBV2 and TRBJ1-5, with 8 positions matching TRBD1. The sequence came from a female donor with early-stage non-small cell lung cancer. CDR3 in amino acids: CASSERTGRNQPQHF. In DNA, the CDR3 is TGTGCCAGCAGTGAGCGGACAGGGAGAAATCAGCCCCAGCATTTT.